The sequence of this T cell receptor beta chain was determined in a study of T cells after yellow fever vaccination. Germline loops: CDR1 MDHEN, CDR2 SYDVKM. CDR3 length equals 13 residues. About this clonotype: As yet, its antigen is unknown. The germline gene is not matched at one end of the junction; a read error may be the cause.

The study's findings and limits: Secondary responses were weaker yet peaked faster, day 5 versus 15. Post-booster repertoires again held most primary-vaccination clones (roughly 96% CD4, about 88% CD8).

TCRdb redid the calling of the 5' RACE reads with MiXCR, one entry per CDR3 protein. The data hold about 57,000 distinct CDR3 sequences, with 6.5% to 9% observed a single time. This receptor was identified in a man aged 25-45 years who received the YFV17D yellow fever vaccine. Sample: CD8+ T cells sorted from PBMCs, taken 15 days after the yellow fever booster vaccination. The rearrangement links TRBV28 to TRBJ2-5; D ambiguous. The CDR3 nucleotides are TGTGCCAGCAGTTTCCCATATGACGGCGCCAAGGACTTC. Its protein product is CASSFPYDGAKDF.